This TCR beta chain was identified during a study of cytomegalovirus exposure and HLA in healthy donors. Germline assignment: CDR1 LGHNA and CDR2 YSLEER. The CDR3 covers 14 residues. Trimming removed 0 bases at V and 7 bases at J, with 7 bases between. In the PCR, 60 Vbeta and 13 Jbeta primers were used. The repertoire was sequenced with immunoSEQ multiplex PCR; TCRdb's copy has only in-frame clones and lacks some. The sample lists about 140,000 clones, about four fifths seen once, with about 3.8% in the top ten. The V gene is TRBV4-3, the J gene TRBJ1-6; no firm D call. Sequencing used PBMCs. The sequence was collected from a man in his forties or fifties in good health and CMV-seropositive. In DNA form, the CDR3 reads TGCGCCAGCAGCCAAGATAGAGCGAATTCACCCCTCCACTTT. The encoded protein is CASSQDRANSPLHF.